This T cell receptor beta chain was profiled in a study of CD8+CD57+ T cells in acquired aplastic anemia. This clonotype was counted at least ten times. CDR1 and CDR2 from the germline V gene are SGHRS and YFSETQ. The CDR3 has 17 residues. Trimming removed 2 bases at V and 2 bases at J, with 19 bases between. Both TCR beta VDJ combination and CDR3 sequence profiling were carried out. Genomic DNA was the template for this profiling. Via MiXCR, TCRdb re-called the reads, giving one row per CDR3 protein. The table has hundreds of thousands of distinct CDR3 sequences, 55% to 70% seen once. This chain links TRBV5-1 with TRBJ2-5; maybe TRBD2 (6 bases). The TCR originated in a human donor in good health, serving as a control. The source material was sorted CD4+, CD8+, or CD8+CD57+ T cells (not recorded which) from PBMCs. The CDR3 DNA sequence: TGCGCCAGCAGCTTACCGCGGTCTAGCGAAGGGCAAGAGACCCAGTACTTC. Its translation is CASSLPRSSEGQETQYF.